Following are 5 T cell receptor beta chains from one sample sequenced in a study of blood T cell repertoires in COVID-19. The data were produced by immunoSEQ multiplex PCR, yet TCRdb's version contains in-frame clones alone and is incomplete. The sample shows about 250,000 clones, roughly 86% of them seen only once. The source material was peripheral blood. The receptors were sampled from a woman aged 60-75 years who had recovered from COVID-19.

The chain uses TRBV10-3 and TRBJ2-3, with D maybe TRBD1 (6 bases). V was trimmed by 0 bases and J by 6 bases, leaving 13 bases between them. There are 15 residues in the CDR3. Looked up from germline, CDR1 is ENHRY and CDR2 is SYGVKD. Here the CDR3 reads CAISESSAGADTQYF. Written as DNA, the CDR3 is TGTGCCATCAGTGAGTCTTCGGCAGGGGCGGATACGCAGTATTTT.

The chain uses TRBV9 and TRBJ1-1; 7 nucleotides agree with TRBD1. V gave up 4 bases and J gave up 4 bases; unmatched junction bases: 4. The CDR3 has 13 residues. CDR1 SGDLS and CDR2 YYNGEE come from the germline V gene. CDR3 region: CASSPGGSTEAFF. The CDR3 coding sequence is TGTGCCAGCAGCCCAGGGGGGTCCACTGAAGCTTTCTTT.

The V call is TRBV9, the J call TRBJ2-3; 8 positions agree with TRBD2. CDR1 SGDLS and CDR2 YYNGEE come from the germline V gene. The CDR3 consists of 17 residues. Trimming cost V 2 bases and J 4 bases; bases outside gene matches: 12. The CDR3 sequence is CASSVHARGARSDTQYF. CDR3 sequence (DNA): TGTGCCAGCAGCGTCCACGCGCGGGGGGCCAGATCAGATACGCAGTATTTT.

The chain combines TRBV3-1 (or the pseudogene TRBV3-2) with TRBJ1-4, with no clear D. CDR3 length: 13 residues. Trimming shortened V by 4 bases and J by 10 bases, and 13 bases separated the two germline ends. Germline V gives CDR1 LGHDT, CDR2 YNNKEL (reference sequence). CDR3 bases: TGTGCCAGCAGCCCCCCGGTCGATGGAAAACTGTTTTTT. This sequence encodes CASSPPVDGKLFF.

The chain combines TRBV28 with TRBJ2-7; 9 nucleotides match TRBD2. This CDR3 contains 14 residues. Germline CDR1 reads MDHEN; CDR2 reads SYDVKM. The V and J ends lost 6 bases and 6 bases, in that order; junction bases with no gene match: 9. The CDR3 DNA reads TGTGCCAGCAGCGGCGGGGGGGTACGTAGCGAGCAGTACTTC. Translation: CASSGGGVRSEQYF.